A single sample gave rise to the 20 T cell receptor beta chains below, sequenced in a study of T cell responses to AZD1222 COVID-19 vaccine. This table comes from immunoSEQ multiplex PCR, and its TCRdb copy is limited to in-frame clones, with some not included. Counted here are tens of thousands of clones, roughly nine tenths occurring once; the ten biggest clones make up around 30%. Sequences were derived from peripheral blood, sampled 28 days after the second AZD1222 dose. The receptors here all came from an adult who received the AZD1222 COVID-19 vaccine.

This clone has only one observation. The chain is built from TRBV5-1 and TRBJ2-1, with 13 nucleotides matching TRBD2. With 3 bases clipped from V and 7 bases from J, the junction kept 7 bases outside the gene matches. This CDR3 has 16 residues. Germline V gene data show CDR1 as SGHRS and CDR2 as YFSETQ. The CDR3 here is CASSYLGLAGRNEQFF. The DNA of the CDR3 is TGCGCCAGCAGCTATCTGGGACTAGCGGGAAGGAATGAGCAGTTCTTC.

This chain links TRBV27 with TRBJ2-1; D gene ambiguous. Per germline, CDR1 MNHEY and CDR2 SMNVEV (reference sequence). V was trimmed by 4 bases and J by 2 bases, leaving 24 bases between them. The CDR3 has 19 residues. This CDR3 reads CASSSPPVRLTRTYNEQFF. The CDR3 nucleotides are TGTGCCAGCAGTTCTCCCCCAGTCAGACTCACTCGAACCTACAATGAGCAGTTCTTC.

The chain joins TRBV29-1 to TRBJ2-3, with D tentatively TRBD1 or TRBD2 (5 bases each). From germline, CDR1 is SQVTM and CDR2 ANQGSEA. The CDR3 loop spans 14 amino acids. Trimming stripped 3 bases from V and 4 bases from J, with 14 bases between. The chain's CDR3 is CSVDEGPGPDTQYF. For the CDR3, the DNA is TGCAGCGTTGACGAGGGTCCAGGGCCAGATACGCAGTATTTT.

The chain couples TRBV18 to TRBJ2-7; TRBD2 aligns across 12 bases. The length of the CDR3 is 15 residues. Germline V gene lookup returns CDR1 KGHSH and CDR2 LQKENI. The V and J ends lost 3 bases and 5 bases, in that order; junction bases with no gene match: 5. The CDR3, as DNA: TGTGCCAGCTCACCCCGGACTAGCGGGACCCACGAGCAGTACTTC. Residues: CASSPRTSGTHEQYF. The variable domain in full, with the rest retrieved from reference TRBV18 and TRBJ2-7, is NAGVMQNPRHLVRRRGQEARLRCSPMKGHSHVYWYRQLPEEGLKFMVYLQKENIIDESGMPKERFSAEFPKEGPSILRIQQVVRGDSAAYFCASSPRTSGTHEQYFGPGTRLTVT.

This chain connects TRBV9 to TRBJ1-2, with 7 nucleotides matching TRBD1. V lost 2 bases and J lost 0; bases outside the gene matches: 13. The length of the CDR3 is 18 residues. The germline CDR1 and CDR2 sequences are SGDLS and YYNGEE. CDR3 amino acids: CASSVGKRQGPANYGYTF. The CDR3 nucleotides are TGTGCCAGCAGCGTGGGAAAGAGACAGGGCCCGGCTAACTATGGCTACACCTTC.

V and J are TRBV2 and TRBJ1-4; 8 bases line up with TRBD1. CDR3 length: 15 amino acids. Germline trimming cut 5 bases from V and 8 bases from J; bases unmatched to any gene: 10. From germline, CDR1 is SNHLY and CDR2 FYNNEI. This CDR3 reads CASSSSDRVKEKLFF. The CDR3 DNA is TGTGCCAGCAGTTCCTCGGACAGGGTAAAGGAAAAACTGTTTTTT.

The chain combines TRBV18 with TRBJ1-1; possibly TRBD1 for D (5 bases). Trimming removed 1 base at V and 8 bases at J, with 11 bases between. The germline V gene has CDR1 KGHSH and CDR2 LQKENI. This CDR3 has 13 residues. CDR3 residues: CASSPRWGSEAFF. CDR3 coding DNA: TGTGCCAGCTCACCACGGTGGGGCTCGGAAGCTTTCTTT.

This clone was seen once. The CDR3 loop is CASSSGSAYNEQFF. The CDR3 nucleotides are TGTGCCAGTTCAAGCGGGAGTGCCTACAATGAGCAGTTCTTC. The chain uses TRBV19 and TRBJ2-1, with 8 bases fitting TRBD2. The ends lost 8 bases at V and 2 bases at J; junction bases unmatched: 5. The CDR3 length is 14 residues. The germline gives CDR1 LNHDA, CDR2 SQIVND (reference sequence).

This clone turned up a few times. The J gene is TRBJ2-7, the V gene TRBV27; 9 bases line up with TRBD2. V lost 4 bases to trimming and J lost 0 bases; unmatched junction nucleotides: 10. CDR1 MNHEY and CDR2 SMNVEV come from the germline V gene (reference sequence). The CDR3 has 17 residues. CDR3 protein: CASSWAGGPGRSYEQYF. The CDR3 DNA sequence: TGTGCCAGCAGTTGGGCGGGAGGGCCAGGGCGCTCCTACGAGCAGTACTTC.

The chain combines TRBV3-1 (or the pseudogene TRBV3-2) with TRBJ2-2, with 9 bases that match TRBD1. V lost 8 bases and J lost 5; bases outside the gene matches: 6. This CDR3 has 14 amino acids. Per germline, CDR1 LGHDT and CDR2 YNNKEL (reference sequence). CDR3 coding DNA: TGTGCCAGCGAGGGACAGGGAGGAACCGGGGAGCTGTTTTTT. This sequence encodes CASEGQGGTGELFF.

V usage is TRBV7-9 and J usage is TRBJ1-2; D is uncertain. Germline V gene sequence: CDR1 SEHNR, CDR2 FQNEAQ (reference sequence). The CDR3 is made up of 12 amino acids. The V and J ends lost 5 bases and 4 bases respectively, with 8 bases between them. CDR3 nucleotides: TGTGCCAGCAGCGAGGCAGTCTATGGCTACACCTTC. It codes for CASSEAVYGYTF.

The genes are TRBV5-1 and TRBJ2-1, with 10 bases that match TRBD2. The trim removed 0 bases at V and 6 bases at J, leaving 3 bases unmatched. The CDR3 runs to 15 residues. Germline V gene data show CDR1 as SGHRS and CDR2 as YFSETQ. The DNA of the CDR3 is TGCGCCAGCAGCTTGGGGACTAGCGGTTCCAATGAGCAGTTCTTC. It specifies CASSLGTSGSNEQFF.

The chain combines TRBV11-2 with TRBJ2-3; D is undetermined. V lost 2 bases to trimming and J lost 4 bases, with 10 bases between them. Germline-derived CDR1 and CDR2 are SGHAT and FQNNGV. The CDR3 extends over 14 amino acids. The CDR3 region is CASSLWGGADTQYF. The CDR3 nucleotides read TGTGCCAGCAGCTTATGGGGTGGGGCAGATACGCAGTATTTT.

This clone occurred a few times. The V gene is TRBV4-1, the J gene TRBJ2-1, with 11 bases that match TRBD2. V was pared by 1 base and J by 0 bases, with 8 bases of the junction left unmatched. CDR1 MGHRA and CDR2 YSYEKL come from the germline V gene. CDR3 length: 19 residues. CDR3 DNA sequence: TGCGCCAGCAGCCAAGTTTTGGCTAGCGGGAGGCGCTCCTACAATGAGCAGTTCTTC. Translation: CASSQVLASGRRSYNEQFF.

The V gene is TRBV29-1, the J gene TRBJ1-2; no firm D call. The ends were cut back, 6 bases at V and 1 base at J, with 15 bases in the middle. This CDR3 region has 14 residues. Germline V gives CDR1 SQVTM, CDR2 ANQGSEA. The CDR3 bases are TGCAGCGTCGGAGGAGGGAACGTTAACTATGGCTACACCTTC. It translates to CSVGGGNVNYGYTF.

Comments on this clone: At one end the junction does not follow the germline gene, possibly because of a read error. The gene calls are TRBV11-2 and TRBJ1-3; no clear D. Looked up from germline, CDR1 is SGHAT and CDR2 is FQNNGV. The CDR3 has 14 amino acids. The CDR3 nucleotides are TGTGCCAGCAGCTGGAAGGGCGGTGGAGACACCATATATTTT. Protein: CASSWKGGGDTIYF.

This chain uses TRBV5-1 with TRBJ2-3; D gene ambiguous. CDR3 length: 11 amino acids. V shed 3 bases and J shed 7 bases, with 6 bases lying between them. Germline CDR1 and CDR2: SGHRS and YFSETQ. The CDR3 is CASSSTNTQYF. The CDR3 DNA is TGCGCCAGCAGCTCCACTAATACGCAGTATTTT.

This sequence joins TRBV9 and TRBJ2-7; 11 bases are a match to TRBD2. Trimming cost V 3 bases and J 7 bases; bases outside gene matches: 6. The CDR3 sequence is 14 residues long. Germline V lookup: CDR1 SGDLS, CDR2 YYNGEE. The CDR3 sequence is CASSGSGRAGEQYF. The CDR3 bases are TGTGCCAGCAGCGGTAGCGGGAGGGCGGGAGAGCAGTACTTC.

This sequence joins TRBV19 and TRBJ2-1; D gene unclear. V was shortened by 5 bases and J by 15 bases, with 17 bases between the two germline ends. Germline lookup yields CDR1 LNHDA and CDR2 SQIVND (reference sequence). This CDR3 has 12 residues. DNA of the CDR3: TGTGCCAGTAGTGCCCCGGGTTCCTCAACGTTCTTC. Translation gives CASSAPGSSTFF.

The chain couples TRBV11-3 to TRBJ2-1; D unresolved. The V gene lost 2 bases and the J gene lost 4 bases, with 9 bases spanning the gap. There are 14 residues in the CDR3. Germline CDR1 and CDR2: SGHNT and YENEEA. The CDR3 DNA reads as TGTGCCAGCAGCTTAAACTCTATTTACAATGAGCAGTTCTTC. Translated, it gives CASSLNSIYNEQFF.